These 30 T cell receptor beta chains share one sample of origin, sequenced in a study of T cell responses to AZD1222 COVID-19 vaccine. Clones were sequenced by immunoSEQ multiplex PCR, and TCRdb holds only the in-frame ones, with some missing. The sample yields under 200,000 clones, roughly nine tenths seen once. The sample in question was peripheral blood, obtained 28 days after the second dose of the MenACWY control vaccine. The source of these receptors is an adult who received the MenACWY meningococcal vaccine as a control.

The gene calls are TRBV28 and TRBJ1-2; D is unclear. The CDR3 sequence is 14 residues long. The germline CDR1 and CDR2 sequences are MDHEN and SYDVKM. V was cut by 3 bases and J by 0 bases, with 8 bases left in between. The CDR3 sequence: CASSFGITNYGYTF. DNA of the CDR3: TGTGCCAGCAGTTTCGGGATCACTAACTATGGCTACACCTTC.

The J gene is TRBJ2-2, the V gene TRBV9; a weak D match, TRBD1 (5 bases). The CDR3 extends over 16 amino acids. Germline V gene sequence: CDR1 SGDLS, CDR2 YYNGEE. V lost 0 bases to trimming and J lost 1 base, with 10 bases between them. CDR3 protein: CASSVETDLNTGELFF. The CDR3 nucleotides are TGTGCCAGCAGCGTAGAGACAGACCTGAACACCGGGGAGCTGTTTTTT.

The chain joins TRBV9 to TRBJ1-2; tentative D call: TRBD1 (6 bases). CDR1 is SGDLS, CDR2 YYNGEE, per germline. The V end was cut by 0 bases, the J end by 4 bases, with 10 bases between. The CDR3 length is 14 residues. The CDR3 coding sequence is TGTGCCAGCAGCGTAGTAGGGGGGCCCTATGGCTACACCTTC. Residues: CASSVVGGPYGYTF.

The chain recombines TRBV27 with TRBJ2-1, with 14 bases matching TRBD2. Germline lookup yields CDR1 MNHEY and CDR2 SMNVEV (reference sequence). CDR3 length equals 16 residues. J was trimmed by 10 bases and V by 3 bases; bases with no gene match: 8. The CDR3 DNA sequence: TGTGCCAGCAGTTTCCGACTAGCGGGAGGGCCGTGGGAGCAGTTCTTC. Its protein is CASSFRLAGGPWEQFF.

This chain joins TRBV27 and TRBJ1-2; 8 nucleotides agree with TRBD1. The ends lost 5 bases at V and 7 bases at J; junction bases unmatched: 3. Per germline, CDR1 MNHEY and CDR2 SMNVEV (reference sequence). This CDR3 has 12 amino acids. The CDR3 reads CASSRTGFGYTF. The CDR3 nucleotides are TGTGCCAGCAGTAGGACAGGGTTTGGCTACACCTTC.

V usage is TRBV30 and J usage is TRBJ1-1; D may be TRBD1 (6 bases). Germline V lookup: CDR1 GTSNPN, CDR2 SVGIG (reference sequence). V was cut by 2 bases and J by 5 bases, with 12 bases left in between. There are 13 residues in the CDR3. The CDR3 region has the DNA TGTGCCTGGAGTCCAGGGGAAGTAACTGAAGCTTTCTTT. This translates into CAWSPGEVTEAFF.

The CDR3 DNA reads as TGCAGTGCTAGTACAGGGGGCCTCTATGGCTACACCTTC. Encoded protein: CSASTGGLYGYTF. The chain uses TRBV20-1 and TRBJ1-2; TRBD1 matches at 9 bases. The germline V gene encodes CDR1 DFQATT and CDR2 SNEGSKA (reference sequence). The CDR3 is made up of 13 amino acids. V trimming: 3 bases; J trimming: 4 bases; junction bases outside the gene matches: 3.

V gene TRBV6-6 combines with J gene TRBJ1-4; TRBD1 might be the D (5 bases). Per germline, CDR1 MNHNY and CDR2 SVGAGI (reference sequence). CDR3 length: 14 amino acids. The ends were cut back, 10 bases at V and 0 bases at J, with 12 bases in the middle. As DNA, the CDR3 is TGTGCCACGGAAGACAGAGCAACTAATGAAAAACTGTTTTTT. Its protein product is CATEDRATNEKLFF.

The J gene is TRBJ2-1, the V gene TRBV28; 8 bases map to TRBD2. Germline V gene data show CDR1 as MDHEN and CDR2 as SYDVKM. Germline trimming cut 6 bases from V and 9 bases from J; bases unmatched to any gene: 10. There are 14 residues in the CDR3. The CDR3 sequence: CASSRAGDLREQFF. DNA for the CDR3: TGTGCCAGCAGCCGAGCGGGAGATCTCCGTGAGCAGTTCTTC.

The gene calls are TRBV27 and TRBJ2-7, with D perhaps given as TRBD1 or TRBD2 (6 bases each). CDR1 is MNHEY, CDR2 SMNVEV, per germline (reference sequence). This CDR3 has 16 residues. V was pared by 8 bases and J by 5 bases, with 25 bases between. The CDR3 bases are TGTGCCAGCCGACTAGGTGGGGGCCTCGGGTCCCACGAGCAGTACTTC. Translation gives CASRLGGGLGSHEQYF.

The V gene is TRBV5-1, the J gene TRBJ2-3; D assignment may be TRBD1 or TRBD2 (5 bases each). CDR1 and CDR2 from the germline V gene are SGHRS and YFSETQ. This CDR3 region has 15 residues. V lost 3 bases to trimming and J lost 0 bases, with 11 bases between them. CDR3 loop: CASSSGTPSTDTQYF. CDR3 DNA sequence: TGCGCCAGCAGCTCAGGGACGCCTAGCACAGATACGCAGTATTTT.

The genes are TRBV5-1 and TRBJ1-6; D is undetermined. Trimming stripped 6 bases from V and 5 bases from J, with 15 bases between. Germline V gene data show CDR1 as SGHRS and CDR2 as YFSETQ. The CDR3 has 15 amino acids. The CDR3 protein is CASNPDGRNNSPLHF. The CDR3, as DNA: TGCGCCAGCAACCCGGACGGCAGAAATAATTCACCCCTCCACTTT.

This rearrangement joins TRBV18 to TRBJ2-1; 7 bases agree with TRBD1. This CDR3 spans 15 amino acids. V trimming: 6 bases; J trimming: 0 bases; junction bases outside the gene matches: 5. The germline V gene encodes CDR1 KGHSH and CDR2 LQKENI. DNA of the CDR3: TGTGCCAGCTCGCTACAGGGGAGCTCCTACAATGAGCAGTTCTTC. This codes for CASSLQGSSYNEQFF. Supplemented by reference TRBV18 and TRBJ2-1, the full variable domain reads NAGVMQNPRHLVRRRGQEARLRCSPMKGHSHVYWYRQLPEEGLKFMVYLQKENIIDESGMPKERFSAEFPKEGPSILRIQQVVRGDSAAYFCASSLQGSSYNEQFFGPGTRLTVL.

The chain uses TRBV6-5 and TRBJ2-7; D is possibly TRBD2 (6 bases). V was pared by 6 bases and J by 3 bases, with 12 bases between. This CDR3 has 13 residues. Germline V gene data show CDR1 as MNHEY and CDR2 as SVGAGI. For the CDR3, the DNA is TGTGCCAGCAGGGGGGGACGGGTCTACGAGCAGTACTTC. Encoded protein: CASRGGRVYEQYF.

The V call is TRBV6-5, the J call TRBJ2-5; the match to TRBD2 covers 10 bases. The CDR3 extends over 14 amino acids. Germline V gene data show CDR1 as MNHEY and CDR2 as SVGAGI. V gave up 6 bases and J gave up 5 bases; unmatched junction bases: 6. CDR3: CASRRTSGWETQYF. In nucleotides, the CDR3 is TGTGCCAGCAGACGGACTAGCGGATGGGAGACCCAGTACTTC.

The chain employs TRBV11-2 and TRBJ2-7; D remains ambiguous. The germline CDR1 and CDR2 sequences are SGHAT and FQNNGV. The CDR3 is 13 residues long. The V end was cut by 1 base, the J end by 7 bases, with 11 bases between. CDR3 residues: CASSLGALGEQYF. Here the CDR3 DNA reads TGTGCCAGCAGCTTAGGTGCCCTCGGGGAGCAGTACTTC.

The CDR3 loop reads CASSSMGGEQFF. The CDR3 DNA sequence: TGTGCCAGCAGCTCCATGGGGGGGGAGCAGTTCTTC. The chain is built from TRBV11-2 and TRBJ2-1; 7 positions match TRBD2. Germline V CDR1 and CDR2: SGHAT, FQNNGV. The CDR3 totals 12 residues. Trimming removed 4 bases from V and 10 bases from J; junction bases left unmatched: 4.

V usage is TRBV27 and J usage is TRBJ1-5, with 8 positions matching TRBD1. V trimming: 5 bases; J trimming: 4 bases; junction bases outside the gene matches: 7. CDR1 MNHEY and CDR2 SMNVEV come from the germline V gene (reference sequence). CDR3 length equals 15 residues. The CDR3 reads CASSPGTGGNQPQHF. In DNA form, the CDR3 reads TGTGCCAGCAGTCCCGGGACAGGAGGGAATCAGCCCCAGCATTTT.

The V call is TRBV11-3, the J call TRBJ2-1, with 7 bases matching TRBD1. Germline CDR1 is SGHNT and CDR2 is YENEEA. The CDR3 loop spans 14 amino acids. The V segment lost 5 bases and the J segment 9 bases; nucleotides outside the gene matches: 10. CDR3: CASSPGPAGGEQFF. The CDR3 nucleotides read TGTGCCAGCAGCCCGGGACCCGCAGGGGGTGAGCAGTTCTTC.

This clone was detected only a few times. For the CDR3, the DNA is TGTGCCAGCAGCTTAGCCGGGGACGAGCAGTACTTC. It is translated as CASSLAGDEQYF. This chain joins TRBV7-9 and TRBJ2-7; D might be TRBD2 (5 bases). The CDR3 sequence is 12 residues long. Trimming left V 0 bases short and J 5 bases short, with 5 bases between. From germline, CDR1 is SEHNR and CDR2 FQNEAQ (reference sequence).

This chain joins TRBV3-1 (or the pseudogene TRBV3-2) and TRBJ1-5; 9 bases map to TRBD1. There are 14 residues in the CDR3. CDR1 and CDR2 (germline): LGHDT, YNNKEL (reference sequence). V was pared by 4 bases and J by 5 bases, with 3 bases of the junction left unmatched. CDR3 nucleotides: TGTGCCAGCAGCCCCGGACAGGGGCATCAGCCCCAGCATTTT. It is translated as CASSPGQGHQPQHF.

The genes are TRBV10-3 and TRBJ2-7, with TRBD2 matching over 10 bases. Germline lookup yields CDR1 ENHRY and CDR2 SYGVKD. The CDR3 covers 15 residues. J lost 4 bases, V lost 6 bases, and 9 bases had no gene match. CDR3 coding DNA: TGTGCCATCAGGACGGCTAGCGGGAGTTATTACGAGCAGTACTTC. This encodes CAIRTASGSYYEQYF.

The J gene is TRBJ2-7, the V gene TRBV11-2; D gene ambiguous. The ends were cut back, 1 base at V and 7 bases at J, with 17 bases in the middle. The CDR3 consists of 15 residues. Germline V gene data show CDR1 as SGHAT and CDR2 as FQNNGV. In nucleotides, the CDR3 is TGTGCCAGCAGCTTAGTAGGCGGAATGCTGGGGGAGCAGTACTTC. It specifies CASSLVGGMLGEQYF.

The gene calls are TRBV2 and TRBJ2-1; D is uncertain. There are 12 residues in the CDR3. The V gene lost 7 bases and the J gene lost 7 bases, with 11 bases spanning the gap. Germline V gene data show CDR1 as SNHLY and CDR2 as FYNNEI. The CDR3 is CASTLIRNEQFF. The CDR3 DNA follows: TGTGCCAGCACCTTGATTCGTAATGAGCAGTTCTTC.

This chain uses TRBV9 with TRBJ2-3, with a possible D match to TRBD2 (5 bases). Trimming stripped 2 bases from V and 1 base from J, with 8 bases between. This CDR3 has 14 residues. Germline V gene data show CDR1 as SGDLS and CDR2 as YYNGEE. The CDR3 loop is CASSVGKGTDTQYF. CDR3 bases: TGTGCCAGCAGCGTCGGGAAGGGCACAGATACGCAGTATTTT.

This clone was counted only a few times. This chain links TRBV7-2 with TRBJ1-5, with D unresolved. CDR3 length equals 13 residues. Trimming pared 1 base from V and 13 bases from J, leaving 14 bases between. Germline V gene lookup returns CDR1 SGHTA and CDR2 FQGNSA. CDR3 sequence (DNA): TGTGCCAGCAGCTTAGACTTTAAGCAGGCGCAGCATTTT. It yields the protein CASSLDFKQAQHF.

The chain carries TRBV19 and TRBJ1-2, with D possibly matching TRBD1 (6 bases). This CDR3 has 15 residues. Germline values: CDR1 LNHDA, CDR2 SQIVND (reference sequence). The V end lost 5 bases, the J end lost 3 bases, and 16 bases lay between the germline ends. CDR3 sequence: CASSPYRADDYGYTF. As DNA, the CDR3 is TGTGCCAGTAGTCCGTACAGGGCAGACGACTATGGCTACACCTTC.

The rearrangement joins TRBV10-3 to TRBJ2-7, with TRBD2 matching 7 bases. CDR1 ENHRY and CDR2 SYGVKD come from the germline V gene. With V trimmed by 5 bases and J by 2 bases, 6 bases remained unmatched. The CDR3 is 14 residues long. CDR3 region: CAISLERGPYEQYF. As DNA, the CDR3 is TGTGCCATCAGTCTCGAGCGGGGACCCTACGAGCAGTACTTC.

The CDR3 DNA sequence: TGTGCCAGCAGCCCAAAAATCGGCCCGAGCTCCTATAATTCACCCCTCCACTTT. This translates into CASSPKIGPSSYNSPLHF. The chain has TRBV14 and TRBJ1-6, with D hard to call. The CDR3 sequence is 18 residues long. Germline V gives CDR1 SGHDN, CDR2 FVKESK. V was clipped by 4 bases and J by 0 bases, with 16 bases between them.

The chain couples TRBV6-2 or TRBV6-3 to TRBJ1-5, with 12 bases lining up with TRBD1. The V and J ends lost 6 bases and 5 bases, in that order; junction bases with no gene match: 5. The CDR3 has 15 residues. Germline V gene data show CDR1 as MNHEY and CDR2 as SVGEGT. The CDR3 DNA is TGTGCCAGCAGCCCGGGACAGGGGGCGGATCAGCCCCAGCATTTT. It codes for CASSPGQGADQPQHF.